What follows are 9 T cell receptor beta chains derived from one specimen sequenced in a study of blood T cell repertoires in COVID-19. Clones were read by immunoSEQ multiplex PCR, and TCRdb kept only the in-frame ones, dropping some. The sample has about 120,000 clones, roughly 90% seen once. Source material: peripheral blood. The receptors originated from a woman older than 75 with acute or convalescent COVID-19.

This chain joins TRBV28 and TRBJ2-3, with 7 bases matching TRBD1. This CDR3 region has 14 residues. V lost 6 bases, J lost 1 base, and 4 bases stayed unmatched. The germline gives CDR1 MDHEN, CDR2 SYDVKM. The CDR3 DNA reads as TGTGCCAGCAGCACCGACAGGGGCACAGATACGCAGTATTTT. Protein sequence: CASSTDRGTDTQYF.

The chain has TRBV6-4 and TRBJ2-3; 10 bases fit TRBD2. CDR1 is MRHNA, CDR2 SNTAGT, per germline. V was pared by 3 bases and J by 2 bases, with 2 bases of the junction left unmatched. This CDR3 contains 15 residues. For the CDR3, the DNA is TGTGCCAGCAGTGAACTAGCGGGGACCACAGATACGCAGTATTTT. Translated: CASSELAGTTDTQYF.

The chain combines TRBV5-1 with TRBJ2-7; TRBD1 might be the D (6 bases). Germline V CDR1 and CDR2: SGHRS, YFSETQ. The germline V and J ends were trimmed by 2 bases and 3 bases, with 12 bases remaining between them. The CDR3 runs 14 residues. CDR3 sequence reads: CASSFHRDNYEQYF. CDR3 sequence (DNA): TGCGCCAGCAGCTTTCACCGGGACAACTACGAGCAGTACTTC.

This chain joins TRBV2 and TRBJ1-5; 9 bases are a match to TRBD1. J gave up 1 base and V 6 bases, and 4 bases lay outside the gene matches. This CDR3 comprises 15 residues. Germline V gene sequence: CDR1 SNHLY, CDR2 FYNNEI. CDR3 region: CASSTGGLSNQPQHF. The CDR3 region has the DNA TGTGCCAGCAGCACAGGGGGCTTAAGCAATCAGCCCCAGCATTTT.

The chain joins TRBV7-2 to TRBJ2-7; tentatively, D is TRBD1 (6 bases). The CDR3 extends over 15 amino acids. V was pared by 1 base and J by 3 bases, with 13 bases between. Germline assignment: CDR1 SGHTA and CDR2 FQGNSA. The CDR3 loop reads CASSLGPTGYYEQYF. The CDR3 nucleotides are TGTGCCAGCAGCTTAGGCCCGACAGGATACTACGAGCAGTACTTC.

This chain connects TRBV11-2 to TRBJ2-6; 9 positions match TRBD1. Trimming took 2 bases from V and 2 from J; bases not matched to a gene: 7. The CDR3 length is 18 residues. Germline lookup yields CDR1 SGHAT and CDR2 FQNNGV. CDR3 DNA: TGTGCCAGCAGCTTAATAGGGACAGGGACGGCTGGGGCCAACGTCCTGACTTTC. Encoded protein: CASSLIGTGTAGANVLTF.

This clone was detected only once. The chain has TRBV6-1 and TRBJ1-2; the D is unclear. This CDR3 has 12 amino acids. Germline CDR1 reads MNHNS; CDR2 reads SASEGT. Trimming pared 5 bases from V and 1 base from J, leaving 5 bases between. In DNA form, the CDR3 reads TGTGCCAGCAGTCCTCTTAACTATGGCTACACCTTC. Translation gives CASSPLNYGYTF.

The chain carries TRBV24-1 and TRBJ1-5; D is unresolved. The V end was cut by 3 bases, the J end by 2 bases, with 16 bases between. The CDR3 totals 17 residues. From germline, CDR1 is KGHDR and CDR2 SFDVKD. CDR3 loop: CATSDTPRAGGNQPQHF. The CDR3 DNA follows: TGTGCCACCAGTGATACCCCAAGGGCCGGGGGCAATCAGCCCCAGCATTTT.

The count of this clone is one. The chain links TRBV12-3 or TRBV12-4 to TRBJ1-2; D gene ambiguous. The CDR3 contains 11 residues. Trimming shortened V by 4 bases and J by 4 bases, and 4 bases separated the two germline ends. CDR3 amino acids: CASSSIYGYTF. The CDR3 DNA reads TGTGCCAGCAGTTCAATCTATGGCTACACCTTC.